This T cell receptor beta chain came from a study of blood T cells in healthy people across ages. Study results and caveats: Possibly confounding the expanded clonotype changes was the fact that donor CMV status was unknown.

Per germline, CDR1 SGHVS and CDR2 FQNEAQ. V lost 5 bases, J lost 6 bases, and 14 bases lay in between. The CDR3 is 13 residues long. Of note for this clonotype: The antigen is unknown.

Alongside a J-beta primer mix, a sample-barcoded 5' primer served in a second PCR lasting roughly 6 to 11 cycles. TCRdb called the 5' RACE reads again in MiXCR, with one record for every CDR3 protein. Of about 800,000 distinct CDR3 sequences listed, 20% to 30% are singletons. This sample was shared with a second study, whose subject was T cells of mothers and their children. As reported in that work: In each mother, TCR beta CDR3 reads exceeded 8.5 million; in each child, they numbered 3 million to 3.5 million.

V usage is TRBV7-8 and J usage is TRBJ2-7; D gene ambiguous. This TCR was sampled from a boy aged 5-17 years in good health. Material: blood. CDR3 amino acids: CASSPGISVEQYF. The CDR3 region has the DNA TGTGCCAGCAGCCCGGGTATCAGCGTCGAGCAGTACTTC.